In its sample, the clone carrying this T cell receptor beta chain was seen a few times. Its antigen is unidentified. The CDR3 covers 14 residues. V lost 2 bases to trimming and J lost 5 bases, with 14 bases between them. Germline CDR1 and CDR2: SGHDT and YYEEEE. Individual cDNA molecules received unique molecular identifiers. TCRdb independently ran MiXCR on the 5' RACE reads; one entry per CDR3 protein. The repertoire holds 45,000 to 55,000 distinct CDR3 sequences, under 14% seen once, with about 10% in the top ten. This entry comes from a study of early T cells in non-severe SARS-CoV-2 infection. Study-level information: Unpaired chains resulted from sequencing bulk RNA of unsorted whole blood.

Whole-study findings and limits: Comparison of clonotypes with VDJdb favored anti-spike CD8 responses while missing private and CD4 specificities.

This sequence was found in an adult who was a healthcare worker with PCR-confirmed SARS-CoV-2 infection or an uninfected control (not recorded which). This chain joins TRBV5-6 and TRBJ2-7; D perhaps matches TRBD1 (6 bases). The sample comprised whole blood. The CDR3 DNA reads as TGTGCCAGCAGCTTCTTACAGGGTACCCACGAGCAGTACTTC. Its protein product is CASSFLQGTHEQYF. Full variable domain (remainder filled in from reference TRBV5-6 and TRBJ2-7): DAGVTQSPTHLIKTRGQQVTLRCSPKSGHDTVSWYQQALGQGPQFIFQYYEEEERQRGNFPDRFSGHQFPNYSSELNVNALLLGDSALYLCASSFLQGTHEQYFGPGTRLTVT.